The 28 T cell receptor beta chains presented below share a single source sample, sequenced in a study of cytomegalovirus exposure and HLA in healthy donors. Vbeta (60) and Jbeta (13) primers were used in the PCR. The data were produced by immunoSEQ multiplex PCR, yet TCRdb's version contains in-frame clones alone and is incomplete. Altogether about 210,000 clones are present, roughly 82% being singletons, with the ten largest covering approximately 6%. Sequenced input: PBMCs. Receptor source: a man between 40 and 49 years old in good health and CMV-seropositive.

This clone occurred once. The chain uses TRBV30 and TRBJ2-3; D is possibly TRBD1 (6 bases). V was shortened by 0 bases and J by 2 bases, with 12 bases between the two germline ends. The CDR3 is 15 residues long. Germline values: CDR1 GTSNPN, CDR2 SVGIG (reference sequence). DNA of the CDR3: TGTGCCTGGAGTGTGGACAGCCCTACCACAGATACGCAGTATTTT. Protein: CAWSVDSPTTDTQYF.

The chain combines TRBV7-6 with TRBJ2-1; 9 bases agree with TRBD1. Germline CDR1 reads SGHVS; CDR2 reads FNYEAQ. This CDR3 has 14 amino acids. V lost 3 bases to trimming and J lost 8 bases; unmatched junction nucleotides: 5. The CDR3 loop is CASSFGQGRDEQFF. CDR3 sequence (DNA): TGTGCCAGCAGCTTCGGACAGGGGCGGGATGAGCAGTTCTTC. Looking up the rest from reference TRBV7-6 and TRBJ2-1 gives the full variable domain: GAGVSQSPRYKVTKRGQDVALRCDPISGHVSLYWYRQALGQGPEFLTYFNYEAQQDKSGLPNDRFSAERPEGSISTLTIQRTEQRDSAMYRCASSFGQGRDEQFFGPGTRLTVL.

The chain carries TRBV28 and TRBJ2-1, with 10 bases fitting TRBD2. The CDR3 spans 14 residues. V lost 3 bases to trimming and J lost 9 bases; unmatched junction nucleotides: 5. Germline CDR1 reads MDHEN; CDR2 reads SYDVKM. The CDR3 bases are TGTGCCAGCAGTTTTATACTAGCGGGATCTGAGCAGTTCTTC. Encoded protein: CASSFILAGSEQFF.

The chain uses TRBV28 and TRBJ1-5; no clear D. V lost 8 bases, J lost 6 bases, and 17 bases lay in between. Germline V gene lookup returns CDR1 MDHEN and CDR2 SYDVKM. This CDR3 comprises 14 residues. CDR3 in amino acids: CASLRYHTGQPQHF. As DNA, the CDR3 is TGTGCCAGCCTACGGTACCACACGGGTCAGCCCCAGCATTTT.

This clone was seen only once. The V call is TRBV12-5, the J call TRBJ1-5, with a weak D call TRBD1 (6 bases). CDR1 LGHNT and CDR2 FRNRAP come from the germline V gene. V lost 6 bases and J 7 bases, leaving 22 bases between the germline ends. The CDR3 runs 16 residues. In nucleotides, the CDR3 is TGTGCTAGTGGCCCTTTAAACACCAATCAGGGGCAGCCCCAGCATTTT. This translates into CASGPLNTNQGQPQHF.

The chain is built from TRBV29-1 and TRBJ2-2, with 8 bases that match TRBD1. The CDR3 runs 16 residues. J was trimmed by 2 bases and V by 7 bases; bases with no gene match: 12. CDR1 is SQVTM and CDR2 is ANQGSEA in the germline V gene. The CDR3: CSAQRWTGPNTGELFF. The CDR3 DNA sequence: TGCAGCGCCCAAAGGTGGACAGGGCCTAACACCGGGGAGCTGTTTTTT.

The genes are TRBV10-3 and TRBJ2-2; 8 bases match TRBD1. V lost 4 bases to trimming and J lost 5 bases; unmatched junction nucleotides: 0. Germline V gene lookup returns CDR1 ENHRY and CDR2 SYGVKD. This CDR3 contains 13 residues. CDR3 sequence reads: CAISGTGTGELFF. The CDR3 region has the DNA TGTGCCATCAGTGGGACAGGGACCGGGGAGCTGTTTTTT.

This sequence joins TRBV27 and TRBJ2-6; 7 positions match TRBD1. V shed 5 bases, J shed 12 bases, and the junction held 4 bases outside the gene matches. This CDR3 is 12 amino acids long. Germline V lookup: CDR1 MNHEY, CDR2 SMNVEV (reference sequence). CDR3 residues: CASSRQGGVLTF. CDR3 coding DNA: TGTGCCAGCAGTCGACAGGGCGGCGTCCTGACTTTC.

There are a few counts of this clone. The chain has TRBV5-4 and TRBJ2-2; 8 bases match TRBD2. V gave up 0 bases and J gave up 5 bases; unmatched junction bases: 9. CDR1 is SGHNT, CDR2 YYREEE, per germline (reference sequence). The CDR3 is made up of 17 amino acids. CDR3 DNA sequence: TGTGCCAGCAGCTTGGGGGGCCCGGGAGGGGGGACCGGGGAGCTGTTTTTT. Translation gives CASSLGGPGGGTGELFF.

This chain connects TRBV27 to TRBJ1-3; 10 nucleotides agree with TRBD1. Per germline, CDR1 MNHEY and CDR2 SMNVEV (reference sequence). The J segment lost 8 bases and the V segment lost 6 bases, leaving 4 bases of the junction unmatched. CDR3 length: 13 residues. CDR3 sequence reads: CASRLGQGDTIYF. CDR3 DNA sequence: TGTGCCAGCAGATTAGGACAGGGGGACACCATATATTTT.

This chain links TRBV6-5 with TRBJ1-4; TRBD1 matches 12 bases. The CDR3 has 15 amino acids. Germline V gene lookup returns CDR1 MNHEY and CDR2 SVGAGI. V trimming: 2 bases; J trimming: 6 bases; junction bases outside the gene matches: 1. The CDR3 sequence: CASSYGTGGYEKLFF. Here the CDR3 DNA reads TGTGCCAGCAGTTACGGGACAGGGGGCTATGAAAAACTGTTTTTT.

The chain uses TRBV9 and TRBJ2-5; D ambiguous. The CDR3 consists of 12 residues. The germline V and J ends were trimmed by 7 bases and 4 bases, with 11 bases remaining between them. Germline V gene sequence: CDR1 SGDLS, CDR2 YYNGEE. CDR3 DNA sequence: TGTGCCAGCTCAGGTGCCGGAGAGACCCAGTACTTC. As protein: CASSGAGETQYF.

The rearrangement links TRBV30 to TRBJ2-1; D is unresolved. The germline V and J ends were trimmed by 0 bases and 0 bases, with 9 bases remaining between them. CDR3 length equals 15 residues. Looked up from germline, CDR1 is GTSNPN and CDR2 is SVGIG (reference sequence). DNA for the CDR3: TGTGCCTGGAGTGTACAAGCGACCTCCTACAATGAGCAGTTCTTC. Encoded protein: CAWSVQATSYNEQFF.

This sequence joins TRBV4-1 and TRBJ1-5; D might be TRBD1 (5 bases). Germline CDR1 and CDR2: MGHRA and YSYEKL. The CDR3 has 16 amino acids. Trimming pared 0 bases from V and 9 bases from J, leaving 18 bases between. CDR3 nucleotide sequence: TGCGCCAGCAGCCAAGAGGGAGGGGTGACGGCGAGGCCCCAGCATTTT. It is translated as CASSQEGGVTARPQHF.

This chain uses TRBV28 with TRBJ1-5; perhaps TRBD1 as D (5 bases). V was clipped by 1 base and J by 5 bases, with 15 bases between them. Germline CDR1 reads MDHEN; CDR2 reads SYDVKM. The CDR3 has 16 amino acids. In nucleotides, the CDR3 is TGTGCCAGCAGTTTATTGGGCTCCCAGGGATATCAGCCCCAGCATTTT. Residues: CASSLLGSQGYQPQHF.

This clone has only a few counts. The V gene is TRBV7-2, the J gene TRBJ2-6; TRBD2 agrees at 12 bases. The CDR3 is made up of 18 amino acids. The V segment lost 3 bases and the J segment 0 bases; nucleotides outside the gene matches: 3. Germline V lookup: CDR1 SGHTA, CDR2 FQGNSA. The CDR3 coding sequence is TGTGCCAGCAGCTTGGGACTAGCGGGCACCTCTGGGGCCAACGTCCTGACTTTC. It is translated as CASSLGLAGTSGANVLTF.

The chain joins TRBV19 to TRBJ2-1; the D gene is possibly TRBD2 (6 bases). Trimming left V 1 base short and J 10 bases short, with 8 bases between. CDR1 and CDR2 from the germline V gene are LNHDA and SQIVND (reference sequence). The CDR3 loop spans 12 amino acids. Here the CDR3 reads CASSIVGGEQFF. CDR3 in DNA: TGTGCCAGTAGTATAGTGGGAGGCGAGCAGTTCTTC.

In its sample, this clone was seen a few times. Other nucleotide sequences from this sample produce the same CDR3. As DNA, the CDR3 is TGCGCCAGCAGCCTCGGGGTAGAGACCCAGTACTTC. Protein: CASSLGVETQYF. This sequence joins TRBV5-1 and TRBJ2-5, with D maybe TRBD2 (5 bases). CDR3 size: 12 residues. CDR1 is SGHRS, CDR2 YFSETQ, per germline. V shed 4 bases and J shed 4 bases, with 8 bases lying between them.

This chain joins TRBV6-5 and TRBJ2-1; 10 nucleotides match TRBD2. This CDR3 has 14 amino acids. V dropped 7 bases and J dropped 10; count of bases not matched to a gene: 10. Germline CDR1 MNHEY, CDR2 SVGAGI. Here the CDR3 DNA reads TGTGCCAGCACCCGGACTAGCGGCCTCGGGGAGCAGTTCTTC. Its translation is CASTRTSGLGEQFF.

The rearrangement uses TRBV4-1 and TRBJ2-7; 9 positions match TRBD2. This CDR3 has 16 amino acids. V was pared by 3 bases and J by 0 bases, with 6 bases of the junction left unmatched. Germline loops: CDR1 MGHRA, CDR2 YSYEKL. The CDR3 DNA reads as TGCGCCAGCAGCCAGATCATAGCGGGAGCCTCCTACGAGCAGTACTTC. This encodes CASSQIIAGASYEQYF.

The rearrangement uses TRBV11-3 and TRBJ2-1; 8 bases are shared with TRBD2. V gave up 4 bases and J gave up 5 bases; unmatched junction bases: 19. The CDR3 spans 19 residues. Germline-derived CDR1 and CDR2 are SGHNT and YENEEA. The CDR3 sequence: CASSSPFGGAGEGDNEQFF. CDR3 DNA: TGTGCCAGCAGCTCACCCTTCGGAGGAGCGGGAGAAGGGGACAATGAGCAGTTCTTC. Combining the CDR3 with reference TRBV11-3 and TRBJ2-1 gives the whole variable domain EAGVVQSPRYKIIEKKQPVAFWCNPISGHNTLYWYLQNLGQGPELLIRYENEEAVDDSQLPKDRFSAERLKGVDSTLKIQPAELGDSAVYLCASSSPFGGAGEGDNEQFFGPGTRLTVL.

The chain employs TRBV6-5 and TRBJ1-5; a weak D match, TRBD1 (6 bases). This CDR3 comprises 15 residues. Between the trimmed V and J ends, which lost 6 bases and 2 bases, there was a span of 14 bases. Germline CDR1 is MNHEY and CDR2 is SVGAGI. The CDR3 loop is CASSLDRNGNQPQHF. In DNA form, the CDR3 reads TGTGCCAGCAGCTTAGACAGGAATGGCAATCAGCCCCAGCATTTT.

The chain links TRBV13 to TRBJ1-1, with a tentative D call TRBD1 (6 bases). V dropped 1 base and J dropped 1 base, with 10 bases sitting between them. The CDR3 is 15 residues long. Germline CDR1 is PRHDT and CDR2 is FYEKMQ (reference sequence). In nucleotides, the CDR3 is TGTGCCAGCAGCTTAGACAGGGTGGCGAACACTGAAGCTTTCTTT. Its protein is CASSLDRVANTEAFF.

This clone has just a few counts. The chain joins TRBV16 to TRBJ1-4, with D perhaps matching TRBD1 (5 bases). V shed 0 bases and J shed 8 bases, with 13 bases lying between them. This CDR3 region has 15 residues. Germline CDR1 reads KGHSY; CDR2 reads FQNENV. The CDR3 nucleotides are TGTGCCAGCAGCCAATCAATCGCCGGGGGGGAAAAACTGTTTTTT. Amino acids: CASSQSIAGGEKLFF.

The chain recombines TRBV6-6 with TRBJ2-2; 11 nucleotides match TRBD2. The CDR3 consists of 16 residues. J was trimmed by 1 base and V by 5 bases; bases with no gene match: 3. The germline V gene encodes CDR1 MNHNY and CDR2 SVGAGI (reference sequence). The CDR3 loop is CASSVLAGENTGELFF. The CDR3 bases are TGTGCCAGCAGTGTACTAGCGGGAGAGAACACCGGGGAGCTGTTTTTT.

Points on this clone: Compared with germline, one end of the junction differs, possibly owing to a read error. The chain is built from TRBV7-7 and TRBJ2-7, with a tentative D call TRBD1 (5 bases). The germline V gene has CDR1 SSHAT and CDR2 FNYEAQ (reference sequence). The CDR3 is 16 amino acids. This CDR3 is CASSLVGNRIYHEQYF. Here the CDR3 DNA reads TGTGCTAGCAGCTTAGTGGGGAACAGGATATATCACGAGCAGTACTTC.

The chain carries TRBV7-6 and TRBJ2-1, with 9 bases aligning to TRBD1. Trimming removed 5 bases from V and 7 bases from J; junction bases left unmatched: 9. Looked up from germline, CDR1 is SGHVS and CDR2 is FNYEAQ. The CDR3 contains 15 residues. In nucleotides, the CDR3 is TGTGCCAGCAGCATCCGGGACAGGGTCCCGAATGAGCAGTTCTTC. This encodes CASSIRDRVPNEQFF.

A single count supports this clone. The chain employs TRBV11-3 and TRBJ2-7, with D possibly being TRBD2 (6 bases). Germline assignment: CDR1 SGHNT and CDR2 YENEEA. There are 15 residues in the CDR3. V was pared by 5 bases and J by 7 bases, with 21 bases between. CDR3 nucleotide sequence: TGTGCCAGCAGCCACCGGGACTCGGGGGTAGGTGAGCAGTACGTC. It specifies CASSHRDSGVGEQYV.